This T cell receptor beta chain was sequenced in a study of graft-versus-host responses after intestinal transplantation. Overall study context: Recipients uniformly received anti-thymocyte globulin induction, followed by tacrolimus and steroids for three to four years.

This CDR3 has 16 amino acids. CDR1 and CDR2 from the germline V gene are SGHRS and YFSETQ. The ends were cut back, 7 bases at V and 7 bases at J, with 24 bases in the middle. Produced via immunoSEQ multiplex PCR; TCRdb's table is partial and in-frame only. Of 20,000 to 25,000 clones listed, approximately 40% are singletons. General study results and limits: Within the allografts of patients who had graft-donor T cell macrochimerism, graft-versus-host to host-versus-graft clonal ratios were high. Circulating GvH clone levels at their peak were associated with HvG declines (early post-transplant). There were GvH clones found in recipient marrow, and some of them appeared first in ileum or blood.

The V call is TRBV5-1, the J call TRBJ2-1, with D maybe TRBD2 (6 bases). The sample was alloreactive CD4+ T cells from a mixed lymphocyte reaction culture, taken before intestinal transplant. Subset noted: CFSE-low proliferating T cells sorted from roughly 6-day pre-transplant mixed lymphocyte reaction (GvH or HvG direction). This receptor was taken from a human patient who received an intestinal transplant. CDR3 residues: CASSSLGNGGANEQFF. The DNA of the CDR3 is TGCGCCAGCTCCTCTCTCGGGAACGGGGGTGCAAATGAGCAGTTCTTC.